This T cell receptor (beta chain) was recorded in a study of PD-1 blockade in classical Hodgkin lymphoma. Study details: Every 2 weeks, patients had 3 mg/kg nivolumab intravenously. General observations from the study: Underlying causes for the observed repertoire differences were not defined, possibly disease activity or prior therapy. Lower baseline TCR diversity marked trial partial responders and progressors. Compared with baseline, CD4+ but not CD8+ TCR diversity had risen significantly by C4D1.

The CDR3 covers 14 residues. Germline V gene lookup returns CDR1 ENHRY and CDR2 SYGVKD. Trimming took off 6 bases at V and 3 bases at J, with 14 bases between the two ends. As to this clone: Its target is not known.

The time point was: cycle 4 day 1 (C4D1), after six to seven weeks of nivolumab. Each patient relapsed following autologous stem cell transplantation, and prior brentuximab vedotin exposure differed. Negative magnetic selection isolated CD4+ T cells from thawed PBMCs. The table came from immunoSEQ multiplex PCR; TCRdb's copy has only in-frame clones and leaves some out. The repertoire holds roughly 32,000 clones, with around nine tenths as singletons. This sequence was found in a human donor with classical Hodgkin lymphoma. The sequenced sample was CD4+ T cells from blood, obtained before the fourth cycle of nivolumab. This chain uses TRBV10-3 with TRBJ2-5, with D possibly matching TRBD1 (6 bases). For the CDR3, the DNA is TGTGCCATCAGGGAATCACAGGGAAAAGAGACCCAGTACTTC. It yields the protein CAIRESQGKETQYF.